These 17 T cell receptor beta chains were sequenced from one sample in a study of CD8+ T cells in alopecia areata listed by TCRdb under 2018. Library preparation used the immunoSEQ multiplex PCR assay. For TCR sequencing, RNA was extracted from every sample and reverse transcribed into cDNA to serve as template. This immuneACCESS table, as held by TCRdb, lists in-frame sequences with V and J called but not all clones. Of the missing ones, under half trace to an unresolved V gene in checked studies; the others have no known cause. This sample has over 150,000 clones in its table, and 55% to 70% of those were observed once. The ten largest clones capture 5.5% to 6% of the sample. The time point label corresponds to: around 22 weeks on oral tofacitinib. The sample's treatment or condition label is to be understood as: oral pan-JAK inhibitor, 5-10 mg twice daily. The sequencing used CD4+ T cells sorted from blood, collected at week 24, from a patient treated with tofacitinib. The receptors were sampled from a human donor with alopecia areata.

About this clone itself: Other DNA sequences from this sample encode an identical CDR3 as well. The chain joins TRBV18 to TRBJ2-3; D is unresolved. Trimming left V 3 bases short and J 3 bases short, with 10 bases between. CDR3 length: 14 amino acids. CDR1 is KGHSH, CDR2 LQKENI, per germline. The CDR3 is CASSPPTRTDTQYF. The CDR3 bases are TGTGCCAGCTCACCTCCTACTCGTACAGATACGCAGTATTTT. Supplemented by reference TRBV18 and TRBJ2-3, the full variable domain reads NAGVMQNPRHLVRRRGQEARLRCSPMKGHSHVYWYRQLPEEGLKFMVYLQKENIIDESGMPKERFSAEFPKEGPSILRIQQVVRGDSAAYFCASSPPTRTDTQYFGPGTRLTVL.

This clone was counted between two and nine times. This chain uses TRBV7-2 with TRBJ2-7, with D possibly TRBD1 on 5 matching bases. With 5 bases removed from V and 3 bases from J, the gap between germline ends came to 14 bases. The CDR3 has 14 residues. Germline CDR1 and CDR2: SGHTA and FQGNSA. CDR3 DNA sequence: TGTGCCAGCAGCCCAGACTGGCAGGGCTACGAGCAGTACTTC. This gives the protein CASSPDWQGYEQYF.

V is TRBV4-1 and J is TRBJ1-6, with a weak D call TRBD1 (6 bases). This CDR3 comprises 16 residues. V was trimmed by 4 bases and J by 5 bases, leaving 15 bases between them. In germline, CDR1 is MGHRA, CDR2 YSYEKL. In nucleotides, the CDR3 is TGCGCCAGCAGCCTGGCGCAGGGGAGGAATAATTCACCCCTCCACTTT. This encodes CASSLAQGRNNSPLHF.

CDR3 bases: TGTGCCAGCAGCCCTACTAGCGGGTACAATGAGCAGTTCTTC. Translated, it gives CASSPTSGYNEQFF. This chain joins TRBV7-2 and TRBJ2-1; 9 bases map to TRBD2. The CDR3 length is 14 residues. Looked up from germline, CDR1 is SGHTA and CDR2 is FQGNSA. V lost 5 bases to trimming and J lost 4 bases; unmatched junction nucleotides: 3.

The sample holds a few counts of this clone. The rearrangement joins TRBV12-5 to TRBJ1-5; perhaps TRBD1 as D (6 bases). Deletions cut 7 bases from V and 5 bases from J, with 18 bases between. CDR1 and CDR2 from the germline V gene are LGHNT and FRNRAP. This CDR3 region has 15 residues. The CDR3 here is CASAASGTLDQPQHF. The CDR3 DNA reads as TGTGCTAGTGCCGCAAGCGGGACACTCGATCAGCCCCAGCATTTT.

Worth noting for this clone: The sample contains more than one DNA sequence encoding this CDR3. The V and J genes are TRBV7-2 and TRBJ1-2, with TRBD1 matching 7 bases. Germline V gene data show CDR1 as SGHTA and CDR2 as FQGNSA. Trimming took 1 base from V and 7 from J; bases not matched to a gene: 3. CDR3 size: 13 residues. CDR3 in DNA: TGTGCCAGCAGCTTAGACAGGGGTGGTGGCTACACCTTC. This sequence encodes CASSLDRGGGYTF.

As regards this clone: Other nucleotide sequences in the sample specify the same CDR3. DNA of the CDR3: TGCGCCAGCAGCCAAGTCGGCGGGGAGACCCAGTACTTC. It translates to CASSQVGGETQYF. V and J are TRBV4-3 and TRBJ2-5; the D gene is possibly TRBD2 (5 bases). V dropped 1 base and J dropped 5 bases, with 8 bases sitting between them. Germline values: CDR1 LGHNA, CDR2 YSLEER. There are 13 residues in the CDR3.

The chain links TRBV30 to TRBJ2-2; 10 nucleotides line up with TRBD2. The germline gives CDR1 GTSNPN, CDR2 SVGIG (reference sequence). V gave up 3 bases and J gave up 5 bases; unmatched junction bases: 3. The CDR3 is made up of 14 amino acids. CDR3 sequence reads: CAWSRAGGTGELFF. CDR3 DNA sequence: TGTGCCTGGAGCCGAGCGGGAGGGACCGGGGAGCTGTTTTTT.

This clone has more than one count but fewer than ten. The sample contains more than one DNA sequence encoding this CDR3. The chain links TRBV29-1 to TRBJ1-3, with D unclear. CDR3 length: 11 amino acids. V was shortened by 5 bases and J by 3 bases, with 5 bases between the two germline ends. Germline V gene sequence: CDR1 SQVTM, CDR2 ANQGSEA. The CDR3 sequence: CSVSSGNTIYF. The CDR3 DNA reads TGCAGCGTTTCGAGTGGAAACACCATATATTTT.

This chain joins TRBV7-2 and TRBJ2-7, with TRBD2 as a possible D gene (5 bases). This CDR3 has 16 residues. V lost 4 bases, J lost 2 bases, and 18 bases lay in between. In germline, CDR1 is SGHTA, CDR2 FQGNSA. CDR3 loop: CASSSSGVLTTYEQYF. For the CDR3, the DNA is TGTGCCAGCAGCTCATCCGGGGTACTAACCACCTACGAGCAGTACTTC.

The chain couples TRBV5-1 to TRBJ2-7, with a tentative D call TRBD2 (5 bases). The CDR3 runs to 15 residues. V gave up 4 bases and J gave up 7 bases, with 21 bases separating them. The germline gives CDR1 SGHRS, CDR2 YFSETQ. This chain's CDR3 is CASSPDDVRRREQYF. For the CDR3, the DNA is TGCGCCAGCAGCCCCGATGACGTGAGGCGGAGGGAGCAGTACTTC.

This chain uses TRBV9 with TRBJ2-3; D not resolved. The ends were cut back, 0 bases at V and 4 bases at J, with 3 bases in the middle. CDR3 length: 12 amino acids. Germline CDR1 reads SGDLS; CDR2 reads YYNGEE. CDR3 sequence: CASSVGPDTQYF. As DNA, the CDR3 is TGTGCCAGCAGCGTAGGTCCAGATACGCAGTATTTT. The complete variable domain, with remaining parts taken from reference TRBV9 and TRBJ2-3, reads DSGVTQTPKHLITATGQRVTLRCSPRSGDLSVYWYQQSLDQGLQFLIQYYNGEERAKGNILERFSAQQFPDLHSELNLSSLELGDSALYFCASSVGPDTQYFGPGTRLTVL.

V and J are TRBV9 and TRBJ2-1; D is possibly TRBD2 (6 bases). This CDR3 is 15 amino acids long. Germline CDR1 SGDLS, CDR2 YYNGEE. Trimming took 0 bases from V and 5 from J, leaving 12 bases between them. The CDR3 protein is CASSVGGDWDNEQFF. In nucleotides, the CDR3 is TGTGCCAGCAGCGTAGGCGGGGACTGGGACAATGAGCAGTTCTTC.

The DNA of the CDR3 is TGCAGCGTTTCCCACGGAACCAATGAAAAACTGTTTTTT. Protein product: CSVSHGTNEKLFF. The chain carries TRBV29-1 and TRBJ1-4, with D uncertain. Germline CDR1 reads SQVTM; CDR2 reads ANQGSEA. V lost 5 bases and J lost 5, with 12 bases in between. CDR3 size: 13 residues.

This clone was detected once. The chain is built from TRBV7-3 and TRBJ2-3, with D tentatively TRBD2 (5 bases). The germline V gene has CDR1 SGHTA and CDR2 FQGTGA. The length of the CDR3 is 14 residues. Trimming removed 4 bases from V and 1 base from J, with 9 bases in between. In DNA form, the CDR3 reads TGTGCCAGCAGCTCAACTAGAGGCACAGATACGCAGTATTTT. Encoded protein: CASSSTRGTDTQYF. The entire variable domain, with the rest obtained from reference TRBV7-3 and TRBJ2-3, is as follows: GAGVSQTPSNKVTEKGKYVELRCDPISGHTALYWYRQSLGQGPEFLIYFQGTGAADDSGLPNDRFFAVRPEGSVSTLKIQRTERGDSAVYLCASSSTRGTDTQYFGPGTRLTVL.

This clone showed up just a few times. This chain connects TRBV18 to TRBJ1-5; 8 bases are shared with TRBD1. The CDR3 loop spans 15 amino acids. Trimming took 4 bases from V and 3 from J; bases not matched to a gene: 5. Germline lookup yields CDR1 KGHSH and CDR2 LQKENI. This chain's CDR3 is CASSLKTGANQPQHF. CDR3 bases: TGTGCCAGCTCACTCAAGACAGGGGCCAATCAGCCCCAGCATTTT.

The CDR3 loop is CASSAGRTMSNEKLFF. The CDR3 DNA reads TGTGCCAGCAGTGCGGGCCGGACAATGAGTAATGAAAAACTGTTTTTT. The rearrangement links TRBV25-1 to TRBJ1-4, with D possibly TRBD1 on 5 matching bases. Germline V gene sequence: CDR1 MGHDK, CDR2 SYGVNS. The CDR3 covers 16 residues. V was cut by 4 bases and J by 4 bases, with 16 bases left in between. Full variable domain (missing parts from reference TRBV25-1 and TRBJ1-4): EADIYQTPRYLVIGTGKKITLECSQTMGHDKMYWYQQDPGMELHLIHYSYGVNSTEKGDLSSESTVSRIRTEHFPLTLESARPSHTSQYLCASSAGRTMSNEKLFFGSGTQLSVL.